A selection of T cell receptor beta chains follows, all from one sample in a study of beta chain features in type 1 diabetes. TCRdb keeps only in-frame clones here, not all; method: immunoSEQ multiplex PCR. Of hundreds of thousands of clones in the sample, 10% to 15% were seen once. Sequencing input: naive CD4+ T cells from blood. These receptors were taken from a man in his late teens or twenties with type 1 diabetes. CDR3s include the opening cysteine and the closing phenylalanine or tryptophan. A D gene is named only where the DNA matches it firmly. Rows may omit the clone size; those that give it use once, few, many or a size class.

d_gene | j_gene | abundance | v_gene | CDR3aa | CDR3nt
TRBD1 | TRBJ2-7 | - | TRBV11-2 | CASSLEAGGSYEQYF | TGTGCCAGCAGCTTAGAGGCAGGGGGCTCCTACGAGCAGTACTTC
- | TRBJ1-4 | - | TRBV15 | CATSRRDVPWEKLFF | TGTGCCACCAGCAGACGGGACGTGCCGTGGGAAAAACTGTTTTTT
- | TRBJ2-5 | - | TRBV15 | CATSTQLYQETQYF | TGTGCCACCAGCACACAGCTGTACCAAGAGACCCAGTACTTC
- | TRBJ2-3 | few | TRBV5-1 | CASMDWDTQYF | TGCGCCAGCATGGACTGGGATACGCAGTATTTT
- | TRBJ2-1 | - | TRBV7-9 | CAPYNEQFF | TGTGCCCCCTACAATGAGCAGTTCTTC
- | TRBJ1-4 | - | TRBV30 | CAWSGRNEKLFF | TGTGCCTGGTCTGGGCGTAATGAAAAACTGTTTTTT
TRBD1 | TRBJ1-2 | few | TRBV7-9 | CASSRSTGEYGYTF | TGTGCCAGCAGCCGTTCGACAGGGGAGTATGGCTACACCTTC
- | TRBJ1-2 | - | TRBV9 | CASSVNYYGYTF | TGTGCCAGCAGCGTAAACTACTATGGCTACACCTTC
- | TRBJ2-1 | - | TRBV10-1 | CASSEQLSYNEQFF | TGCGCCAGCAGTGAACAACTTTCGTACAATGAGCAGTTCTTC
TRBD1 | TRBJ2-5 | few | TRBV10-3 | CAISGGQQETQYF | TGTGCCATCAGTGGGGGACAGCAAGAGACCCAGTACTTC
- | TRBJ1-3 | few | TRBV14 | CASGLGYSGNTIYF | TGTGCCAGCGGGTTGGGGTACTCTGGAAACACCATATATTTT
TRBD1 | TRBJ1-6 | few | TRBV19 | CASAPDRGSLHF | TGTGCCAGTGCGCCGGACAGGGGAAGCCTCCACTTT
TRBD1 | TRBJ1-6 | few | TRBV30 | CAWKPQGDDSPLHF | TGTGCCTGGAAACCTCAGGGGGATGATTCACCCCTCCACTTT
- | TRBJ2-5 | few | TRBV2 | CASSKDREETQYF | TGTGCCAGCAGTAAGGACAGAGAAGAGACCCAGTACTTC
- | TRBJ1-4 | - | TRBV6-5 | CASSSAGTYDEKLFF | TGTGCCAGCAGTTCCGCCGGGACATACGATGAAAAACTGTTTTTT
- | TRBJ2-1 | - | TRBV10-2 | CASRTQRSGYNEQFF | TGCGCCAGCAGGACTCAACGTTCAGGATACAATGAGCAGTTCTTC
- | TRBJ2-1 | few | TRBV6-5 | CASRQSSYNEQFF | TGTGCCAGCCGTCAGAGCTCCTACAATGAGCAGTTCTTC
TRBD2 | TRBJ2-5 | few | TRBV7-7 | CASSRGGGQETQYF | TGTGCCAGCAGTCGCGGCGGGGGGCAAGAGACCCAGTACTTC
TRBD1 | TRBJ1-6 | few | TRBV18 | CASSPPGGQGTSPLHF | TGTGCCAGCTCACCACCGGGGGGACAGGGGACTTCACCCCTCCACTTT
- | TRBJ1-5 | - | TRBV7-2 | CASSFNAGVNQPQHF | TGTGCCAGCAGCTTTAACGCGGGGGTGAATCAGCCCCAGCATTTT
- | TRBJ1-4 | few | TRBV10-3 | CAISPGGEKLFF | TGTGCCATCAGCCCAGGTGGTGAAAAACTGTTTTTT
- | TRBJ2-1 | - | TRBV5-4 | CASSLQQGYNEQFF | TGTGCCAGCAGCTTGCAGCAGGGGTACAATGAGCAGTTCTTC
- | TRBJ2-1 | - | TRBV7-9 | CASSQHRSSYNEQFF | TGTGCCAGCAGCCAACATAGGAGCTCCTACAATGAGCAGTTCTTC
TRBD2 | TRBJ2-1 | few | TRBV27 | CASSLSGAGGTYEQFF | TGTGCCAGCAGTTTATCTGGTGCGGGGGGCACTTATGAGCAGTTCTTC
- | TRBJ1-2 | few | TRBV15 | CATSLSQGTYGYTF | TGTGCCACCAGCCTTTCCCAGGGGACCTATGGCTACACCTTC
- | TRBJ2-1 | - | TRBV30 | CAWSLSSEQFF | TGTGCCTGGAGTTTATCATCTGAGCAGTTCTTC
- | TRBJ2-7 | few | TRBV10-2 | CASSEGGVYEQYF | TGCGCCAGCAGTGAGGGCGGAGTCTACGAGCAGTACTTC
TRBD1 | TRBJ2-1 | - | TRBV5-4 | CASSPRTGGYNEQFF | TGTGCCAGCAGCCCAAGGACAGGGGGCTACAATGAGCAGTTCTTC
- | TRBJ2-3 | - | TRBV13 | CASSLATGADTQYF | TGTGCCAGCAGCTTAGCCACTGGGGCAGATACGCAGTATTTT
- | TRBJ2-3 | - | TRBV11-2 | CASSLQRGSTDTQYF | TGTGCCAGCAGCTTACAACGGGGTTCGACAGATACGCAGTATTTT
TRBD1 | TRBJ2-2 | - | TRBV28 | CASRGTGVPGELFF | TGTGCCAGCAGAGGGACAGGGGTTCCCGGGGAGCTGTTTTTT
- | TRBJ2-5 | - | TRBV5-1 | CASAGQGQETQYF | TGCGCCAGCGCGGGGCAGGGGCAAGAGACCCAGTACTTC
- | TRBJ1-1 | - | TRBV14 | CASSRAMNTEAFF | TGTGCCAGCAGCCGAGCTATGAACACTGAAGCTTTCTTT
TRBD2 | TRBJ2-1 | few | TRBV29-1 | CSVVLRASGGIEQFF | TGCAGCGTTGTCCTCCGGGCTAGCGGGGGTATTGAGCAGTTCTTC
- | TRBJ1-5 | few | TRBV28 | CASSSGRQPQHF | TGTGCCAGCAGTTCGGGGAGGCAGCCCCAGCATTTT
- | TRBJ2-1 | - | TRBV23-1 | CASSLKIVPGVEYGEQFF | TGCGCCAGCAGTCTTAAAATAGTACCGGGGGTGGAGTATGGTGAGCAGTTCTTC
- | TRBJ2-7 | - | TRBV29-1 | CSAATGSHYEQYF | TGCAGCGCCGCGACCGGCAGTCATTACGAGCAGTACTTC
- | TRBJ1-1 | - | TRBV18 | CASSGQRMNTEAFF | TGTGCCAGCTCCGGACAGCGAATGAACACTGAAGCTTTCTTT
- | TRBJ2-4 | - | TRBV19 | CASSIWGQPKENIQYF | TGTGCCAGTAGTATCTGGGGTCAGCCGAAGGAAAACATTCAGTACTTC
TRBD1 | TRBJ1-6 | - | TRBV9 | CASSDTIRQGDRSPLHF | TGTGCCAGCAGCGATACTATCCGACAGGGCGATCGTTCACCCCTCCACTTT
- | TRBJ2-6 | few | TRBV5-1 | CASSIPSSGANVLTF | TGCGCCAGCAGCATTCCCAGCTCTGGGGCCAACGTCCTGACTTTC
- | TRBJ2-5 | few | TRBV18 | CASSLQGQETQYF | TGTGCCAGCTCACTACAGGGACAAGAGACCCAGTACTTC
- | TRBJ2-7 | few | TRBV10-3 | CAISEGGGDEQYF | TGTGCCATCAGTGAGGGCGGGGGCGACGAGCAGTACTTC
- | TRBJ2-5 | - | TRBV30 | CAWSVGGLQETQYF | TGTGCCTGGAGTGTTGGGGGGCTCCAAGAGACCCAGTACTTC
- | TRBJ2-1 | - | TRBV30 | CAWSPPDLGWYNEQFF | TGTGCCTGGAGTCCTCCGGACTTAGGGTGGTACAATGAGCAGTTCTTC
TRBD2 | TRBJ2-1 | few | TRBV7-2 | CASSLATSGSYNEQFF | TGTGCCAGCAGCTTAGCGACTAGCGGCTCCTACAATGAGCAGTTCTTC
- | TRBJ2-1 | few | TRBV9 | CASSVEGRGEQFF | TGTGCCAGCAGCGTAGAAGGCCGGGGCGAGCAGTTCTTC
TRBD1 | TRBJ2-7 | - | TRBV18 | CASSPRTGASYEQYF | TGTGCCAGCTCACCTAGGACAGGGGCGTCCTACGAGCAGTACTTC
TRBD1 | TRBJ2-7 | - | TRBV14 | CASSPRGEGAREQYF | TGTGCCAGCAGCCCGAGAGGCGAGGGGGCGCGGGAGCAGTACTTC